The entry below describes one T cell receptor beta chain. The sample comes from a study of shared clonotypes between healthy human individuals. Naive CD45RA+ and memory CD45RA-negative subsets were split from CD4+ cells. Sequencing was performed with immunoSEQ multiplex PCR; in TCRdb, only in-frame clones are kept and a portion is missing. The repertoire has a few million clones, 90% to 95% of them found once; the top ten carry 0.11% to 0.15%. Deletions cut 2 bases from V and 2 bases from J, with 9 bases between. The CDR3 is made up of 14 amino acids. The germline CDR1 and CDR2 sequences are SGHAT and FQNNGV.

Sequencing used naive CD4+ T cells sorted from blood. The subset was: CD45RA+ positively selected. The gene calls are TRBV11-2 and TRBJ1-1; D remains unclear. This TCR derives from a young man in good health. The CDR3, as DNA: TGTGCCAGCAGCTTAAACTCCCCCAACACTGAAGCTTTCTTT. Encoded protein: CASSLNSPNTEAFF.